This T cell receptor beta chain emerged from a study of OX40 agonist ivuxolimab in advanced cancers. The overall study: Dose-escalation patients had hepatocellular carcinoma, melanoma, renal cell or head and neck cancer. Eligibility admitted prior anti-PD-1, anti-PD-L1 or anti-CTLA-4 therapy; about 40% had some.

In the case of this clone: No antigen is known for it.

General study points: Among the lowest peripheral clonal expansion occurred in 0.1-3.0 mg/kg partial responders.

Per germline, CDR1 SGHVS and CDR2 FQNEAQ. The CDR3 is 12 amino acids. V lost 1 base to trimming and J lost 8 bases, with 8 bases between them. Data came from immunoSEQ multiplex PCR; TCRdb stores just in-frame clones and leaves some out. Among 48,000 or so clones, 80% to 95% were seen once, and the ten largest hold less than 7.5%. The sample here was CD4+ or CD8+ T cells sorted from blood, taken in a trial of the OX40 agonist ivuxolimab. The sequence came from an adult with an advanced solid tumor such as melanoma, head and neck, liver or kidney cancer. The V gene is TRBV7-8, the J gene TRBJ1-1; D unclear. The CDR3 nucleotides read TGTGCCAGCAGCTTAGGGTACGAGGAAGCTTTCTTT. It translates to CASSLGYEEAFF.